Below are 30 T cell receptor beta chains sequenced from a single sample in a study of tumor and adjacent non-tumor tissue in lung cancer. The library came from three nested PCR rounds adapted from ARM-PCR protocols. MiXCR was run by TCRdb on the multiplex PCR reads, yielding one entry per CDR3 protein. The sample includes 100,000 to 150,000 distinct CDR3 sequences, approximately 71% seen only once; the top ten take around 13%. This sample's RNA came from whole unsorted tissue. Sequencing was carried out using lung tumor tissue. The receptors shown here come from a man under 40 with non-small cell lung cancer.

For this clonotype: Likely a read error: the CDR3 ends without its conserved phenylalanine or tryptophan. The limits of the CDR3 on the DNA are not certain, so only TCRdb's listed CDR3 is given. CDR3 protein: CANSTSSYEHYL. The genes are TRBV7-9 and TRBJ2-7. CDR1 and CDR2 (germline): SEHNR, FQNEAQ (reference sequence). The CDR3 has 12 amino acids, counting both end residues.

The J gene is TRBJ2-3, the V gene TRBV11-2; D gene unclear. Germline loops: CDR1 SGHAT, CDR2 FQNNGV. The CDR3 sequence is 14 residues long. Deletions cut 2 bases from V and 6 bases from J, with 12 bases between. The CDR3 sequence: CASSLSVPHDTQYF. The DNA for the CDR3 is TGTGCCAGCAGCTTATCGGTTCCCCATGATACGCAGTATTTT.

Regarding this clonotype: This clone may be a read error of a much larger clone one base away. V and J are TRBV29-1 and TRBJ2-7; TRBD1 matches at 7 bases. CDR1 is SQVTM, CDR2 ANQGSEA, per germline. The CDR3 runs 15 residues. The CDR3 reads CSVGPDRLSSYEHYF. The CDR3 coding sequence is TGCAGCGTTGGCCCGGACAGGCTCAGCTCCTACGAGCATTACTTC.

In regard to this clonotype: A much larger clone lies one base from this, so it may be a read error. The chain is built from TRBV4-3 and TRBJ2-5; perhaps TRBD2 as D (7 bases). Trimming shortened V by 0 bases and J by 9 bases, and 8 bases separated the two germline ends. The CDR3 covers 12 residues. Germline V gene sequence: CDR1 LGHNA, CDR2 YSLEER. The DNA of the CDR3 is TGCGCCAGCAGCCAAGAAGGGGGGGCCCAGTACTTC. Its translation is CASSQEGGAQYF.

Regarding this clonotype: In this CDR3 the conserved last residue, phenylalanine or tryptophan, is missing, so a read error is likely. The chain has TRBV29-1 and TRBJ1-1, with D perhaps TRBD1 (5 bases). The ends were cut back, 4 bases at V and 1 base at J, with 13 bases in the middle. CDR1 and CDR2 (germline): SQVTM, ANQGSEA. The CDR3 length is 14 residues. The CDR3 sequence is CSVAQDKRNTEAFL. CDR3 sequence (DNA): TGCAGCGTTGCCCAGGACAAGAGGAACACTGAAGCTTTCCTT.

With regard to this clonotype: At one of its ends the junction is not consistent with the germline gene, which may arise from a read error. The chain uses TRBV20-1 and TRBJ2-3, with D perhaps TRBD2 (5 bases). There are 17 residues in the CDR3. Germline-derived CDR1 and CDR2 are DFQATT and SNEGSKA (reference sequence). The CDR3 sequence: CSALTPQWVGSADTQYF. The CDR3 DNA follows: TGTAGTGCCCTGACTCCCCAATGGGTGGGGAGCGCAGATACGCAGTATTTT.

The genes are TRBV29-1 and TRBJ1-2; the D is unclear. This CDR3 is built from 12 residues. V lost 4 bases and J lost 7, with 13 bases in between. Germline lookup yields CDR1 SQVTM and CDR2 ANQGSEA. The CDR3 here is CSVGRSGSGYTF. Here the CDR3 DNA reads TGCAGCGTTGGCCGCAGTGGGAGTGGCTACACCTTC.

Turning to this clonotype: The conserved phenylalanine or tryptophan is not found at the CDR3 terminus, so this likely reflects a read error. This chain connects TRBV6-6 to TRBJ1-6; D is uncertain. In germline, CDR1 is MNHNY, CDR2 SVGAGI (reference sequence). CDR3 length: 15 residues. This chain's CDR3 is CGTGRQSSHNSPLHY. The CDR3 coding sequence is TGTGGCACCGGGCGGCAAAGCTCCCATAATTCACCCCTCCACTAT.

Concerning this clonotype itself: A much larger clone differs by one base, so this may be a read error. This sequence joins TRBV6-2 or TRBV6-3 and TRBJ1-1; the D gene is possibly TRBD1 (5 bases). This CDR3 is 15 amino acids long. Germline assignment: CDR1 MNHEY and CDR2 SVGEGT. V was clipped by 11 bases and J by 1 base, with 20 bases between them. The CDR3 loop is CAGTRQLLGNTEAFF. The CDR3, as DNA: TGTGCCGGCACCCGACAGCTTTTAGGGAACACTGAAGCTTTCTTT.

On this clonotype itself: A read error may be the cause here, since a much bigger clone is one base away. The V call is TRBV20-1, the J call TRBJ2-1, with TRBD2 as a possible D gene (5 bases). The germline V gene has CDR1 DFQATT and CDR2 SNEGSKA (reference sequence). The CDR3 consists of 13 residues. The CDR3 nucleotides are TGCAGTACTAGAGACTGGGACTACAATGAGCAGTTCTTC. Residues: CSTRDWDYNEQFF.

As regards this clonotype: A much bigger clone sits one base away, suggesting this may be a read error. The J gene is TRBJ2-1, the V gene TRBV5-5; D gene unclear. This CDR3 is 11 amino acids long. The germline V gene encodes CDR1 SGHKS and CDR2 YYEKEE (reference sequence). This CDR3 is CASRSYNEQSF. CDR3 bases: TGTGCCAGCAGGTCCTACAATGAGCAGTCCTTC.

With respect to this clonotype: Being one base from a much bigger clone, this may be a read error. The J gene is TRBJ2-1, the V gene TRBV20-1; 15 bases fit TRBD2. This CDR3 is built from 14 residues. Germline CDR1 is DFQATT and CDR2 is SNEGSKA (reference sequence). The V and J ends lost 8 bases and 8 bases, in that order; junction bases with no gene match: 7. The CDR3 DNA follows: TGCAGTACTGATGGACTAGCGGGGGGGGATGAGCAGTTCTTC. It encodes CSTDGLAGGDEQFF.

On this clonotype: This clone may be a read error of a much larger clone one base away. The chain uses TRBV6-1 and TRBJ2-5; no reliable D call. Germline V gene lookup returns CDR1 MNHNS and CDR2 SASEGT. This CDR3 comprises 13 residues. The CDR3 bases are TGTGGCAGCTTAGGGCAGCTCCAAGAGACCCAGTACTTC. This translates into CGSLGQLQETQYF.

As for this clonotype: Possible read error: a much larger clone is one base away. The rearrangement links TRBV4-3 to TRBJ1-1, with no clear D. The CDR3 sequence is 15 residues long. CDR1 is LGHNA and CDR2 is YSLEER in the germline V gene. Between the trimmed V and J ends, which lost 3 bases and 2 bases, there was a span of 13 bases. CDR3 in DNA: TGCGCCAGCAGCCAGGGGATACATGGCAACACTGAAGCTTTCTTT. Residues: CASSQGIHGNTEAFF.

This clonotype was detected a few times. At one of its ends the junction is not consistent with the germline gene, which may arise from a read error. The chain has TRBV20-1 and TRBJ1-5; D gene unclear. The CDR3 consists of 13 residues. Germline CDR1 reads DFQATT; CDR2 reads SNEGSKA (reference sequence). The CDR3 DNA reads TGCAGTGTTAGAGATATTGTTAATCAGCCCCAGCATTTT. Translation gives CSVRDIVNQPQHF.

A remark on this clonotype: The missing conserved phenylalanine or tryptophan at the end of this CDR3 makes a read error likely. The V gene is TRBV29-1, the J gene TRBJ1-2, with 10 nucleotides matching TRBD1. The CDR3 is made up of 17 amino acids. Germline V CDR1 and CDR2: SQVTM, ANQGSEA. Trimming took 3 bases from V and 7 from J; bases not matched to a gene: 17. This CDR3 is CSVDGRRTGGAGRGYTI. CDR3 sequence (DNA): TGCAGCGTTGACGGCAGAAGGACAGGGGGGGCCGGCCGTGGCTACACCATC.

Turning to this clonotype: A clone one base away is much larger, so this may be a read error. The CDR3 ends on some other residue instead of the conserved phenylalanine or tryptophan, so this is likely a read error. DNA for the CDR3: TGTGCCAGCAGCTTGGCCTCTAAGATGGAGACCCAGTACGTC. Protein sequence: CASSLASKMETQYV. V gene TRBV5-4 combines with J gene TRBJ2-5; D ambiguous. V lost 0 bases, J lost 5 bases, and 11 bases lay in between. Germline assignment: CDR1 SGHNT and CDR2 YYREEE (reference sequence). There are 14 residues in the CDR3.

In DNA form, the CDR3 reads TGCAGTGTGGTGCGGGGGGCATGGCAGCCCCAGCATTTT. Protein sequence: CSVVRGAWQPQHF. The V call is TRBV20-1, the J call TRBJ1-5; TRBD1 might be the D (6 bases). Germline V gene data show CDR1 as DFQATT and CDR2 as SNEGSKA (reference sequence). The CDR3 runs to 13 residues. The V gene lost 7 bases and the J gene lost 7 bases, with 17 bases spanning the gap.

This clonotype was picked up one time. This may be a read error: a much more frequent sequence differs by one nucleotide. Likely a read error: the CDR3 ends without its conserved phenylalanine or tryptophan. The chain has TRBV20-1 and TRBJ2-3; 10 nucleotides match TRBD2. Germline CDR1 is DFQATT and CDR2 is SNEGSKA (reference sequence). Trimming cost V 0 bases and J 3 bases; bases outside gene matches: 6. The CDR3 consists of 16 residues. Written as DNA, the CDR3 is TGCAGTGCTAGAGAGGCTAGCGGGAGAGTTACAGATACGCAGTATTTG. Translation gives CSAREASGRVTDTQYL.

Concerning this clonotype: A much larger clone differs from this one at a single base, so this may be a read error. The V call is TRBV20-1, the J call TRBJ2-7, with 9 bases aligning to TRBD2. CDR1 DFQATT and CDR2 SNEGSKA come from the germline V gene (reference sequence). CDR3 size: 14 residues. CDR3 in amino acids: CSARPSGRPYKQYF. As DNA, the CDR3 is TGCAGTGCTAGACCAAGCGGGAGGCCCTACAAGCAGTACTTC.

The V call is TRBV7-9, the J call TRBJ2-1; a possible D gene is TRBD2 (5 bases). The germline gives CDR1 SEHNR, CDR2 FQNEAQ (reference sequence). CDR3 length: 13 amino acids. Trimming stripped 5 bases from V and 6 bases from J, with 11 bases between. CDR3 in DNA: TGTGCCAGCAGCCCCCCGAGCGGCAATGAGCAGTTCTTC. Amino acid sequence: CASSPPSGNEQFF.

Details on this clonotype: This may come from a read error, since a much larger clone is one base off. The rearrangement uses TRBV6-1 and TRBJ1-1, with D possibly TRBD1 on 5 matching bases. Germline-derived CDR1 and CDR2 are MNHNS and SASEGT. V dropped 7 bases and J dropped 8 bases, with 17 bases sitting between them. The CDR3 extends over 13 amino acids. The CDR3 DNA reads TGTGCCAGCACCGCTCGGCTAGGACAAGAAGCTTTCTTT. Translated: CASTARLGQEAFF.

Concerning this clonotype: The conserved closing phenylalanine or tryptophan is absent in this CDR3, likely reflecting a read error. The V call is TRBV11-2, the J call TRBJ2-1; 8 bases are shared with TRBD2. This CDR3 spans 15 amino acids. Germline values: CDR1 SGHAT, CDR2 FQNNGV. As DNA, the CDR3 is TGTACCGTGAGTAATTGGCTAGCGGGTTACAATGAGCAGTTCTTA. Translating it yields CTVSNWLAGYNEQFL.

This clonotype occurred many times. V gene TRBV7-9 combines with J gene TRBJ1-1; D is undetermined. Germline values: CDR1 SEHNR, CDR2 FQNEAQ (reference sequence). Trimming pared 1 base from V and 2 bases from J, leaving 5 bases between. The CDR3 runs to 13 residues. The CDR3 is CASSLVGNTEAFF. Written as DNA, the CDR3 is TGTGCCAGCAGCTTAGTTGGTAACACTGAAGCTTTCTTT.

With respect to this clonotype: A read error may account for a junction end that differs from germline. J is TRBJ1-6 and V is TRBV6-5; D might be TRBD1 (5 bases). CDR3 length equals 18 residues. CDR1 and CDR2 (germline): MNHEY, SVGAGI. This CDR3 is CASSWGSYPSSYNSPHHF. CDR3 coding DNA: TGTGCTAGCAGTTGGGGCAGTTACCCGAGCTCCTATAATTCACCCCACCACTTT.

This clonotype was seen just once. The junction differs from germline at one of its ends, possibly a read error. The rearrangement joins TRBV6-1 to TRBJ2-1, with 12 bases matching TRBD2. The CDR3 extends over 14 amino acids. The germline CDR1 and CDR2 sequences are MNHNS and SASEGT. The CDR3 region is CVSREMTSGRREFF. CDR3 DNA: TGTGTCAGCAGGGAAATGACTAGCGGGAGACGGGAGTTCTTC.

Remarks on this clonotype: Since a much larger clone is just one base distant, this may be a read error. The chain uses TRBV11-3 and TRBJ1-2, with a possible D match to TRBD1 (6 bases). There are 14 residues in the CDR3. Germline lookup yields CDR1 SGHNT and CDR2 YENEEA. In DNA, the CDR3 is TGTGCCAGCAGCTCAACGGGGGGCGGTTATGGCTACATCTTC. Protein sequence: CASSSTGGGYGYIF. Using reference TRBV11-3 and TRBJ1-2 for the parts outside the CDR3, the full variable domain is EAGVVQSPRYKIIEKKQPVAFWCNPISGHNTLYWYLQNLGQGPELLIRYENEEAVDDSQLPKDRFSAERLKGVDSTLKIQPAELGDSAVYLCASSSTGGGYGYIFGSGTRLTVV.

In this sample, this clonotype turned up a few times. One end of the junction fails to match germline, which may point to a read error. V gene TRBV5-5 combines with J gene TRBJ2-2; 10 bases align to TRBD2. This CDR3 is 16 amino acids long. From germline, CDR1 is SGHKS and CDR2 YYEKEE (reference sequence). The CDR3 DNA is TGTGCCAACAGCTTAGATCCGGGACTAGCGATCGGGGAGCTGTTTTTT. Protein: CANSLDPGLAIGELFF.

Regarding this clonotype: It is unclear where the CDR3 begins or ends on the DNA, so no DNA is shown, and the CDR3 is as TCRdb lists it. The chain combines TRBV4-2 with TRBJ2-1; the table names TRBD1, a call not compared with the DNA. The CDR3 region is 18 residues in length, termini included. Germline values: CDR1 LGHNA, CDR2 YNFKEQ. CDR3 loop: CASSQDWGLGADDNEQLF.

Concerning this clonotype itself: Without the conserved terminal phenylalanine or tryptophan, this CDR3 likely stems from a read error. The chain couples TRBV12-3 or TRBV12-4 to TRBJ2-7; 10 bases align to TRBD2. Trimming removed 7 bases from V and 3 bases from J; junction bases left unmatched: 9. This CDR3 is 15 amino acids long. The CDR3 coding sequence is TGTGCCAGCACCTTCAGAGCGGGAGGGCACTACGAGCAGTACCTC. Residues: CASTFRAGGHYEQYL.